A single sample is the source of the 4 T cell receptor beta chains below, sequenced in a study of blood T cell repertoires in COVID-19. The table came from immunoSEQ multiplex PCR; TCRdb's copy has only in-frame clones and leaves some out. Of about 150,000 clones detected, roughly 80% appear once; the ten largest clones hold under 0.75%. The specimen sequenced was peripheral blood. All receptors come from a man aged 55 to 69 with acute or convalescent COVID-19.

The CDR3 sequence is CASSSPGGGAGEQFF. The CDR3 DNA is TGTGCCAGCAGTTCCCCCGGCGGGGGGGCCGGTGAGCAGTTCTTC. The V and J genes are TRBV6-2 or TRBV6-3 and TRBJ2-1, with 9 bases aligning to TRBD2. Per germline, CDR1 MNHEY and CDR2 SVGEGT. The CDR3 covers 15 residues. Losses at the gene ends were 4 bases for V and 9 bases for J; bases not matched to a gene: 10.

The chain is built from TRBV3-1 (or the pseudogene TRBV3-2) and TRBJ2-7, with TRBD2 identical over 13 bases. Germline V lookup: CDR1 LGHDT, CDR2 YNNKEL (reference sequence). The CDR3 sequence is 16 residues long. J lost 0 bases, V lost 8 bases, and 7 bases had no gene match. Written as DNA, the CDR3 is TGTGCCAGCTCAAGACTAGCGGGAGGATTCTCCTACGAGCAGTACTTC. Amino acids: CASSRLAGGFSYEQYF.

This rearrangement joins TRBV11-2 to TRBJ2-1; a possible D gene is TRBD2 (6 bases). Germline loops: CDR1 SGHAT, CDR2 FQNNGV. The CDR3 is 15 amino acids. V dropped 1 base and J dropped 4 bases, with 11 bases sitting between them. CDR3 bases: TGTGCCAGCAGCTTAGGCCCCCGGGGGTACAATGAGCAGTTCTTC. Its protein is CASSLGPRGYNEQFF.

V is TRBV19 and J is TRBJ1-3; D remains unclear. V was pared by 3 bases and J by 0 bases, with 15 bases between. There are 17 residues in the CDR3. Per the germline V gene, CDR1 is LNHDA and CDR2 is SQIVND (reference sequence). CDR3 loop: CASSMVLSRSSGNTIYF. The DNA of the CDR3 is TGTGCCAGTAGTATGGTTCTCTCGCGGTCCTCTGGAAACACCATATATTTT.